The sequence of this TCR beta chain was determined in a study of identical twins. Study outcomes and limitations: Those out-of-frame alpha sequences shared by twins showed an excess of low generation probability. Out-of-frame TCR alpha sharing in monozygotic twins exceeded recombination model predictions. Possibly, invariant MAIT and iNKT cells partly confounded zero-insertion analyses.

V trimming: 3 bases; J trimming: 2 bases; junction bases outside the gene matches: 26. The CDR3 has 22 amino acids. This clonotype was seen at least ten times. Its antigen is not identified. cDNA carried unique molecular identifiers, and a universal primer site was added by template switching. TCRdb re-analysed the 5' RACE reads in MiXCR, keeping a single row per CDR3 protein. The repertoire holds about 150,000 distinct CDR3 sequences, with around 3.5% as singletons. This clonotype originated in a man aged 18 to 29 in good health. The gene calls are TRBV12-3 or TRBV12-4 and TRBJ2-3, with 7 bases identical to TRBD2. Source material: memory T cells sorted from blood. The CDR3 nucleotides are TGTGCCAGCAGTTTCCGCCAGGCGCTGACTAGCTGGATACTACATGACACAGATACGCAGTATTTT. This gives the protein CASSFRQALTSWILHDTDTQYF.